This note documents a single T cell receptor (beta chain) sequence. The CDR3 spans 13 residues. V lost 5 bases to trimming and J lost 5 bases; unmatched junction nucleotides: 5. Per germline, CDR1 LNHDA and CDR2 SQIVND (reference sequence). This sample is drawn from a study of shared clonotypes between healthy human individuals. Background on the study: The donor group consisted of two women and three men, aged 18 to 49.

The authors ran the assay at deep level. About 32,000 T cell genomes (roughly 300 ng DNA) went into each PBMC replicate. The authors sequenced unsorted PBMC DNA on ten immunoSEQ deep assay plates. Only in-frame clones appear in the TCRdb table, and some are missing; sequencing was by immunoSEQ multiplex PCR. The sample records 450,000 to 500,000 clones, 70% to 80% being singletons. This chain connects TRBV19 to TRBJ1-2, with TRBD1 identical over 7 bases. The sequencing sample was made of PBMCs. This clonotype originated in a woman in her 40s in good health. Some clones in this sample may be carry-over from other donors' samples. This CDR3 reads CASSATGTYGYTF. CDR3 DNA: TGTGCCAGTAGTGCGACAGGGACTTATGGCTACACCTTC. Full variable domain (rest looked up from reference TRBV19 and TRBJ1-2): DGGITQSPKYLFRKEGQNVTLSCEQNLNHDAMYWYRQDPGQGLRLIYYSQIVNDFQKGDIAEGYSVSREKKESFPLTVTSAQKNPTAFYLCASSATGTYGYTFGSGTRLTVV.